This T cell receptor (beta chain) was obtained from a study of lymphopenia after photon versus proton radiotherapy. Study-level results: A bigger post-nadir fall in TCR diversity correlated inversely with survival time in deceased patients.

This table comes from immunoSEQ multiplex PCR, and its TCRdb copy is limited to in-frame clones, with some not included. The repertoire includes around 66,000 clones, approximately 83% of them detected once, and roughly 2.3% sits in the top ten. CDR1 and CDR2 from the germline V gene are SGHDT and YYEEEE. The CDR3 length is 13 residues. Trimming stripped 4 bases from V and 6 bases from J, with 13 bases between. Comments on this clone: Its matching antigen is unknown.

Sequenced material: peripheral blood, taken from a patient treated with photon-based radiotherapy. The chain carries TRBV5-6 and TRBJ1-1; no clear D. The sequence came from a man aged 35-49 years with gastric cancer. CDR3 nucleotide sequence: TGTGCCAGCAGCCTCCCGTCGGTCTCTGAAGCTTTCTTT. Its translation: CASSLPSVSEAFF.